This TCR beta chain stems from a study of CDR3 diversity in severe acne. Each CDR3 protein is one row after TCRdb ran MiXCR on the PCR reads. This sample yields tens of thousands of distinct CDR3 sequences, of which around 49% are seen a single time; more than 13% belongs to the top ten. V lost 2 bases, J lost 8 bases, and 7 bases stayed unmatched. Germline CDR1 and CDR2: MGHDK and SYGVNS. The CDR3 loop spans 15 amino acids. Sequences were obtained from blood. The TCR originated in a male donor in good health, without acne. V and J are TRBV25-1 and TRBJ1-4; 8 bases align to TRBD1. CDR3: CASSEAGQGGEKLFF. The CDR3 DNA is TGTGCCAGCAGTGAAGCTGGACAGGGAGGAGAAAAACTGTTTTTT.